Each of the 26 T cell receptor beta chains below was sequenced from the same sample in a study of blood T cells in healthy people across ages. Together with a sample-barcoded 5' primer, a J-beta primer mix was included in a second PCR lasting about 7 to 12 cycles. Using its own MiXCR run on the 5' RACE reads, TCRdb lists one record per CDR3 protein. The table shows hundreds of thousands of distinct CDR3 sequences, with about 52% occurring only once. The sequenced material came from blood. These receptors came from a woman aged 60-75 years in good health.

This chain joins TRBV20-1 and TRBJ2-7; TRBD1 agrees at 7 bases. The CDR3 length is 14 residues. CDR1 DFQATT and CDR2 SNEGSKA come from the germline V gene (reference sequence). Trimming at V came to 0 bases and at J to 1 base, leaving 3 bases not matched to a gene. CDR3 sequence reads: CSAREGDSSYEQYF. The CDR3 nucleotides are TGCAGTGCTAGAGAGGGGGACAGTTCCTACGAGCAGTACTTC.

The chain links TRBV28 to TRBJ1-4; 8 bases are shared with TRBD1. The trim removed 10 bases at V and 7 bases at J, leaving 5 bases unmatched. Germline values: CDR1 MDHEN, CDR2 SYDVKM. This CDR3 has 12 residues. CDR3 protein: CAIRGRAEKLFF. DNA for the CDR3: TGTGCCATCAGGGGGCGGGCTGAAAAACTGTTTTTT.

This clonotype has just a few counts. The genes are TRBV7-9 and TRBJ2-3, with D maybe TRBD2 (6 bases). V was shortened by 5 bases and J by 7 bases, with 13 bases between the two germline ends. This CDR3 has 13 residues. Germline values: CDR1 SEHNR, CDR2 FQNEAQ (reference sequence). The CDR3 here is CASSPRESYTQYF. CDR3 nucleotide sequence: TGTGCCAGCAGCCCCCGGGAGAGCTATACGCAGTATTTT.

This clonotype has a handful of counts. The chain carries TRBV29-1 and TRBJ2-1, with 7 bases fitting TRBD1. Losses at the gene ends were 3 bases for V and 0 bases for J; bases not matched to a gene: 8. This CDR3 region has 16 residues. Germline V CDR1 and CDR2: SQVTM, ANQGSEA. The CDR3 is CSVDVGQPSSYNEQFF. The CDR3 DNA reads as TGCAGCGTTGATGTGGGACAGCCGAGCTCCTACAATGAGCAGTTCTTC.

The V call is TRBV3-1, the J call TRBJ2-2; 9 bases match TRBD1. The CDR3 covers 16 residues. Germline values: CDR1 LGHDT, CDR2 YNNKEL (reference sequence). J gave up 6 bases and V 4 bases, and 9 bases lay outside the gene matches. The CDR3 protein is CASSRIRTGDPGELFF. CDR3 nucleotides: TGTGCCAGCAGCCGAATCCGGACAGGGGATCCCGGGGAGCTGTTTTTT.

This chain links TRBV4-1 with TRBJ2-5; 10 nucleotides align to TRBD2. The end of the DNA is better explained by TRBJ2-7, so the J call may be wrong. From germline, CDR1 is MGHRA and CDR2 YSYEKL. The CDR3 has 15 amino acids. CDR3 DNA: TGCGCCAGCAGGCGCCTAGCGGGAGAAAGCTACGAGCAGTACTTC. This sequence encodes CASRRLAGESYEQYF.

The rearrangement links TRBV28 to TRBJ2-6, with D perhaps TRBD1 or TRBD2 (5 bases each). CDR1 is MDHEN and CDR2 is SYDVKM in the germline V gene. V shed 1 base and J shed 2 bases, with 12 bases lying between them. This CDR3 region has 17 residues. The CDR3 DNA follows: TGTGCCAGCAGTTTATACGGGACCAGCACTGGGGCCAACGTCCTGACTTTC. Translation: CASSLYGTSTGANVLTF.

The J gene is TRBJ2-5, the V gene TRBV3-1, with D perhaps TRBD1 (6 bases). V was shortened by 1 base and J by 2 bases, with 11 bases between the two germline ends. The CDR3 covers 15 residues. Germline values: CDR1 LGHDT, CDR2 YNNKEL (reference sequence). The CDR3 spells CASSQALDRQETQYF. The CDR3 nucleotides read TGTGCCAGCAGCCAAGCGCTGGACAGACAAGAGACCCAGTACTTC.

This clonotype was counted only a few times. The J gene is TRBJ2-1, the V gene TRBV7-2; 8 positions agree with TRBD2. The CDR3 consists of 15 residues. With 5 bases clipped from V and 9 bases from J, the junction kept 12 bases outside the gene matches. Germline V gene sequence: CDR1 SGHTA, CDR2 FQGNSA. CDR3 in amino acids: CASSEWGREDLEQFF. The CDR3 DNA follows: TGTGCCAGCAGCGAATGGGGGCGGGAGGACCTTGAGCAGTTCTTC.

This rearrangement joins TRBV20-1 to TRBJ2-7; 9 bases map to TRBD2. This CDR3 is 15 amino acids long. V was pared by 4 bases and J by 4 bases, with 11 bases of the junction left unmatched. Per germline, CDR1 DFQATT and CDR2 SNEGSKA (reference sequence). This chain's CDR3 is CSAKEGAGGVYEQYF. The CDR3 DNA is TGCAGTGCTAAGGAAGGTGCGGGAGGGGTTTACGAGCAGTACTTC.

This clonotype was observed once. The chain's CDR3 is CASSEEGTDYGYTF. The DNA of the CDR3 is TGTGCCAGCAGTGAAGAGGGGACAGACTATGGCTACACCTTC. J is TRBJ1-2 and V is TRBV6-1, with 7 bases that match TRBD1. The CDR3 length is 14 residues. CDR1 is MNHNS and CDR2 is SASEGT in the germline V gene. The V gene end was trimmed by 1 base and the J gene end by 3 bases; junction bases not matched to a gene: 2.

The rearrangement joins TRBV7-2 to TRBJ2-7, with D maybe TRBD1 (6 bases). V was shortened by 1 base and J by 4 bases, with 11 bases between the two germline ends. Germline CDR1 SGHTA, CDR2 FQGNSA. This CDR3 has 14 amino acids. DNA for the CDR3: TGTGCCAGCAGCTTAGTTGGGACACTATACGAGCAGTACTTC. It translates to CASSLVGTLYEQYF.

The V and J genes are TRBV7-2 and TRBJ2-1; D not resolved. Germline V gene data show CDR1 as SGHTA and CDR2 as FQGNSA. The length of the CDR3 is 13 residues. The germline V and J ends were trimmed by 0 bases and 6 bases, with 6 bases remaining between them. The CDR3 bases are TGTGCCAGCAGCTTAGCGCTCGTCAATGAGCAGTTCTTC. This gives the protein CASSLALVNEQFF.

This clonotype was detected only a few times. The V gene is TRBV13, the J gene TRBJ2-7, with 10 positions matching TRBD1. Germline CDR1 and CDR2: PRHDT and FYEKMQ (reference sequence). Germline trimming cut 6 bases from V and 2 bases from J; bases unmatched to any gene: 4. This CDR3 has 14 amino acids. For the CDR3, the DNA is TGTGCCAGCAGGGGGACAGGGGATACCTACGAGCAGTACTTC. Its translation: CASRGTGDTYEQYF.

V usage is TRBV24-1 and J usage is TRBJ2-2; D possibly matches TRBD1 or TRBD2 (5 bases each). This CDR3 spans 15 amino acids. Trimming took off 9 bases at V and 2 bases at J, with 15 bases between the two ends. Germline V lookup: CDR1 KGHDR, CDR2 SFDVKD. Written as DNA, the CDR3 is TGTGCCACCGGAGAGGGGAGCGGAAACACCGGGGAGCTGTTTTTT. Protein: CATGEGSGNTGELFF.

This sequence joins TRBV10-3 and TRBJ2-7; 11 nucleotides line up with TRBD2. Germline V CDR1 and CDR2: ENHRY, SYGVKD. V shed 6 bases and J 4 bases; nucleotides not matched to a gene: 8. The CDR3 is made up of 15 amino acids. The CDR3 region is CAIRVTGTSGYEQYF. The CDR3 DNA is TGTGCCATCAGGGTAACCGGGACTAGCGGATACGAGCAGTACTTC.

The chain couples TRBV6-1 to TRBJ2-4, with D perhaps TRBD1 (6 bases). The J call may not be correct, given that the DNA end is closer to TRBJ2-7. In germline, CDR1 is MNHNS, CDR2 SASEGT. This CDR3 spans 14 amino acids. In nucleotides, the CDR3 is TGTGCCAGCAGTGAAGTACAGGGCTGGGACGAGCAGTACTTC. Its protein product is CASSEVQGWDEQYF.

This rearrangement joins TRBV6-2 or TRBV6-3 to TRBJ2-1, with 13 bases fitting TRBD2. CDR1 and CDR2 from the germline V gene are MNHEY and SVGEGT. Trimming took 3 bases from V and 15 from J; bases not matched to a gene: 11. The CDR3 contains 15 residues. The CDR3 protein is CASSYWGLAGRGTFF. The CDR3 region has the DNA TGTGCCAGCAGTTATTGGGGACTAGCGGGAAGGGGTACGTTCTTC.

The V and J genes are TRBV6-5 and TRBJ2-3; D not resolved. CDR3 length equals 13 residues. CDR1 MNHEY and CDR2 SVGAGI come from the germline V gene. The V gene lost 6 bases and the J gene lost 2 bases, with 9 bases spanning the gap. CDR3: CASRDPITDTQYF. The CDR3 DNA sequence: TGTGCCAGCAGAGACCCAATCACAGATACGCAGTATTTT.

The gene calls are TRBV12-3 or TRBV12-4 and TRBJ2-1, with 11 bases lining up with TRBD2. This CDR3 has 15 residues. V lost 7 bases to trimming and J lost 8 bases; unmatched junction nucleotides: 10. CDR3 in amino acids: CASKSSGRVLDEQFF. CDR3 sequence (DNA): TGTGCCAGCAAGAGTAGCGGGAGGGTTCTCGATGAGCAGTTCTTC.

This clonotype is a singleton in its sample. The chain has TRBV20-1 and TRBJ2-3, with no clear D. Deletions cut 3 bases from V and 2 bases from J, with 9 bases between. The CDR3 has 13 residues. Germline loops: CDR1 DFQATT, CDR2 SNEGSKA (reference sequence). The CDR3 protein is CSARYPATDTQYF. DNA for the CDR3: TGCAGTGCTAGGTATCCCGCCACAGATACGCAGTATTTT.

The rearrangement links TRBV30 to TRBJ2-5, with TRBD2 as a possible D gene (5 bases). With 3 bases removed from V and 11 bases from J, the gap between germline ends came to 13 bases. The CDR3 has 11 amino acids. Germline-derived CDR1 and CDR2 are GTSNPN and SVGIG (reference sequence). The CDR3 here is CAWRFGDEQYF. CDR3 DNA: TGTGCCTGGAGGTTCGGGGATGAGCAGTACTTC.

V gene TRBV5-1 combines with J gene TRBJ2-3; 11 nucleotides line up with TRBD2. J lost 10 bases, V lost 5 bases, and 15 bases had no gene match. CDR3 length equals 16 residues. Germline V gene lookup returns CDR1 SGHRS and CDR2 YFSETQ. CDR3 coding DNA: TGCGCCAGCAGGATGGGGGGGACTAGCGGCCCAGAGGCGCAGTATTTT. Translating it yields CASRMGGTSGPEAQYF.

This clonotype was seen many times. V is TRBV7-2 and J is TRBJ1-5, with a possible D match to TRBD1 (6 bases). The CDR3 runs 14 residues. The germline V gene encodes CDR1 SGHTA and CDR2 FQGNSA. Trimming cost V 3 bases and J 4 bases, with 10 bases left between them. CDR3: CASSLGGRNQPQHF. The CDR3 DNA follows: TGTGCCAGCAGCTTGGGGGGCAGGAATCAGCCCCAGCATTTT.

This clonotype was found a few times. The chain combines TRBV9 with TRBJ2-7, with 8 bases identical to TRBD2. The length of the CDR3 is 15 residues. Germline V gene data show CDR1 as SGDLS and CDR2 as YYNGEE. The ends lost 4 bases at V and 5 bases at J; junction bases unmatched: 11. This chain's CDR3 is CASSPGTRREHEQYF. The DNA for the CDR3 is TGTGCCAGCAGCCCAGGGACTAGGAGGGAACACGAGCAGTACTTC.

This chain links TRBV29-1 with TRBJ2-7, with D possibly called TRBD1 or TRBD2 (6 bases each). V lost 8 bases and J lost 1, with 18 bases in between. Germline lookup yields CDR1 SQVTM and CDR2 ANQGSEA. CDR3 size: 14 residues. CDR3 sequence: CSHTGAGGSYEQYF. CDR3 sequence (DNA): TGCAGCCACACGGGGGCGGGCGGTTCCTACGAGCAGTACTTC.